The 3 T cell receptor beta chains below all came from one sample that was sequenced in a study of blood T cells in healthy people across ages. It was with a sample-barcoded 5' primer and a J-beta primer mix that a second PCR of roughly 7 to 11 cycles was run. One entry per CDR3 protein results from TCRdb running MiXCR on the 5' RACE reads. The sample comprises roughly 550,000 distinct CDR3 sequences, around 24% of which are singletons, and under 9% rests with the top ten. This sample also belongs to another study, concerning T cells of mothers and their children.

The sequencing input was blood. The receptors were gathered from a boy aged 5-17 years in good health.

V usage is TRBV7-9 and J usage is TRBJ1-4, with 8 bases matching TRBD1. V shed 3 bases and J 7 bases; nucleotides not matched to a gene: 4. There are 14 residues in the CDR3. Germline V gene lookup returns CDR1 SEHNR and CDR2 FQNEAQ (reference sequence). CDR3 residues: CASSFVGQGEKLFF. CDR3 in DNA: TGTGCCAGCAGCTTCGTCGGACAGGGTGAAAAACTGTTTTTT.

The chain carries TRBV4-3 and TRBJ2-3; D gene uncertain. CDR1 LGHNA and CDR2 YSLEER come from the germline V gene. This CDR3 region has 15 residues. V was cut by 3 bases and J by 6 bases, with 16 bases left in between. CDR3 residues: CASSHGWGMEDTQYF. CDR3 nucleotide sequence: TGCGCCAGCAGCCATGGATGGGGTATGGAGGATACGCAGTATTTT.

This clonotype came up a few times. CDR3 loop: CASSLAWTGPNEKLFF. The CDR3 nucleotides are TGTGCCAGCAGCTTAGCCTGGACAGGCCCCAATGAAAAACTGTTTTTT. V and J are TRBV7-9 and TRBJ1-4, with TRBD1 matching 7 bases. Germline assignment: CDR1 SEHNR and CDR2 FQNEAQ (reference sequence). The V segment lost 0 bases and the J segment 5 bases; nucleotides outside the gene matches: 6. The CDR3 is made up of 16 amino acids.